This T cell receptor beta chain emerged from a study of T cell changes during pregnancy in multiple sclerosis. Sequenced by immunoSEQ multiplex PCR; TCRdb stores in-frame clones only, minus some. The data hold about 65,000 clones, with approximately 92% observed a single time. This CDR3 contains 16 residues. J was trimmed by 2 bases and V by 0 bases; bases with no gene match: 5. Germline V CDR1 and CDR2: SGHNT, YENEEA. Sequenced here: CD8+ T cells from peripheral blood mononuclear cells, sampled in the third trimester of pregnancy. The clonotype was recovered from a female donor in good health, enrolled as a control in a pregnancy study. The chain is built from TRBV11-3 and TRBJ2-7, with 9 bases identical to TRBD1. CDR3: CASSLDIRTGAYEQYF. CDR3 in DNA: TGTGCCAGCAGCTTAGATATAAGGACAGGGGCCTACGAGCAGTACTTC.